A selection of T cell receptor beta chains follows, all from one sample in a study of blood T cell repertoires in COVID-19. Using immunoSEQ multiplex PCR, the repertoire was profiled, and TCRdb retains in-frame clones only, with some absent. Seen here are around 110,000 clones, about four fifths observed once, and the top ten hold approximately 16%. The sequencing input was peripheral blood. Receptors originate from a man between 60 and 75 years old with active or convalescent COVID-19. The conserved cysteine and the conserved F or W are not part of the CDR3 here. Not all rows give a size; the values are once, few, many and, for expanded clones, a class.

NA	TRBV9	TRBJ2-1	ASSVAGDEGNEQF
NA	TRBV14	TRBJ2-5	ASSQDRAGPRTQY
few	TRBV4-3	TRBJ1-6	ASSQENLRIYNSPLH
NA	TRBV29-1	TRBJ1-6	SVETGQGSPLH
NA	TRBV28	TRBJ2-6	ASSPYFVSGANVLT
once	TRBV29-1	TRBJ1-1	SVYRGPEAF
few	TRBV9	TRBJ2-6	ASSGMIGQTSGANVLT
NA	TRBV7-9	TRBJ2-7	ASSLDWNEQY
NA	TRBV11-2	TRBJ2-7	ASSLGLAVTYEQY
NA	TRBV9	TRBJ2-5	ASSAGRGQRETQY
NA	TRBV7-6	TRBJ2-7	ASSSGQGSSYEQY
NA	TRBV11-2	TRBJ2-2	ASSLGDFAPGELF
NA	TRBV4-2	TRBJ2-1	ASSQDIGTARPNEQF
NA	TRBV19	TRBJ1-1	ASSRTGYRAEAF
NA	TRBV20-1	TRBJ2-7	SAADYEQY
NA	TRBV19	TRBJ2-7	ASSKWTSGRATYEQY
NA	TRBV5-1	TRBJ2-5	ASSTGLAGVGEETQY
NA	TRBV28	TRBJ1-2	ASSLPTGDGYT
NA	TRBV21-1	TRBJ1-5	ARPGLQGVCNQPQH
NA	TRBV25-1	TRBJ1-4	ASAADRVEFEKLF
NA	TRBV5-8	TRBJ2-1	ASSLNLGEQF
NA	TRBV28	TRBJ1-2	ASSLFKPGQGNYGYT
NA	TRBV5-6	TRBJ1-6	ASSFLNSPLH
NA	TRBV13	TRBJ1-1	ASSSEGRMNTEAF
once	TRBV7-8	TRBJ2-1	ASSLGSGTGGNEQF
NA	TRBV9	TRBJ2-1	ASSRLGSGGRMNEQF
NA	TRBV5-6	TRBJ2-3	ASSSGGRHTDTQY
NA	TRBV14	TRBJ2-7	ASSQDSTWREQY
NA	TRBV20-1	TRBJ2-7	SASLTSGGSSYEQY
few	TRBV25-1	TRBJ2-2	ASRSGTGPGELF
NA	TRBV19	TRBJ2-3	ASSPPGQGTDTQY
NA	TRBV29-1	TRBJ2-5	SVEWTVGGRSQETQY
few	TRBV19	TRBJ1-1	ASTDGGPRPAF
NA	TRBV9	TRBJ2-1	ASSVSASGMGNNEQF
once	TRBV4-1	TRBJ2-2	ASSRSPNTGELF
NA	TRBV25-1	TRBJ1-5	ASSDRTGGSNQPQH
NA	TRBV28	TRBJ1-3	ASTFVGVSGQGTGNTIY
once	TRBV6-1	TRBJ2-3	ASSEMTSGSTDTQY
NA	TRBV27	TRBJ1-1	ASSPLDRGTEAF
NA	TRBV19	TRBJ2-7	ASSPGTSGTYEQY